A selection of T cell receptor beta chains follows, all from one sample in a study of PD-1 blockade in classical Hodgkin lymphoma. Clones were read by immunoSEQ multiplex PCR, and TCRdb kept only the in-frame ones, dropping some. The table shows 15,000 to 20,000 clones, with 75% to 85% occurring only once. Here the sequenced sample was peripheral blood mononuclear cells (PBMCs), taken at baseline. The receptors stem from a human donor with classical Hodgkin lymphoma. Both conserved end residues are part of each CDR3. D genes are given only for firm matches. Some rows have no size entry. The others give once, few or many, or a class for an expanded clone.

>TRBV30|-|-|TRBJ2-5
CAWSPTPRETQYF
TGTGCCTGGAGTCCTACCCCCCGAGAGACCCAGTACTTC
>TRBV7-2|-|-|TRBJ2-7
CASSWAEYPYEQYF
TGTGCCAGCAGCTGGGCCGAATATCCCTACGAGCAGTACTTC
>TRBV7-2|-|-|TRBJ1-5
CASSSRGGAQHF
TGTGCCAGCAGCTCGCGGGGGGGAGCCCAGCATTTT
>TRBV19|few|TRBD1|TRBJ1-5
CASSTRQGGNQPQHF
TGTGCCAGTAGTACCCGACAGGGAGGCAATCAGCCCCAGCATTTT
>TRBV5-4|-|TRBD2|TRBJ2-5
CASSLRTSGEETQYF
TGTGCCAGCAGCCTCCGGACTAGCGGGGAAGAGACCCAGTACTTC
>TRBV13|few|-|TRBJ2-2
CASSRTRNGELFF
TGTGCCAGCAGCCGCACTCGAAACGGGGAGCTGTTTTTT
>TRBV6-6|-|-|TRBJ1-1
CASSYSETKAFF
TGTGCCAGCAGTTACTCGGAAACAAAAGCTTTCTTT
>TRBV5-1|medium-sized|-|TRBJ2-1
CASSPRGEVAYNEQFF
TGCGCCAGCAGCCCCCGAGGGGAGGTGGCCTACAATGAGCAGTTCTTC
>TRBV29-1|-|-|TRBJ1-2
CSVRDNYGYTF
TGCAGCGTTAGGGACAACTATGGCTACACCTTC
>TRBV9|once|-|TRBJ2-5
CASSVGGARETQYF
TGTGCCAGCAGCGTAGGGGGGGCGAGGGAGACCCAGTACTTC
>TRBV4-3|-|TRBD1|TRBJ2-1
CASSRAHLGQGNNEQFF
TGCGCCAGCAGCCGAGCCCATCTGGGACAGGGAAACAATGAGCAGTTCTTC
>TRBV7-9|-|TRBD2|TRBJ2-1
CASSLASGSAGNEQFF
TGTGCCAGCAGCTTAGCTAGCGGGAGTGCAGGTAATGAGCAGTTCTTC
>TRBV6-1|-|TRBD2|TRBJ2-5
CASSGGTSQKGPQETQYF
TGTGCCAGCAGTGGGGGGACTAGCCAGAAGGGGCCCCAAGAGACCCAGTACTTC
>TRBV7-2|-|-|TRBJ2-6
CASLELEGVVGANVLTF
TGTGCCAGCCTAGAACTAGAGGGGGTAGTTGGGGCCAACGTCCTGACTTTC
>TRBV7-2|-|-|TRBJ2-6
CASSPPPGPLSGANVLTF
TGTGCCAGCAGCCCTCCCCCGGGACCCCTTTCTGGGGCCAACGTCCTGACTTTC
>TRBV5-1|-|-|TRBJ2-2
CASSFHTGELFF
TGCGCCAGCAGCTTTCACACCGGGGAGCTGTTTTTT
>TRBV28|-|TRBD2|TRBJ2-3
CASSERGPPTDTQYF
TGTGCCAGCAGTGAGCGGGGGCCGCCCACAGATACGCAGTATTTT
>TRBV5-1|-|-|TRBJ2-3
CASSKGDSTDTQYF
TGCGCCAGCAGCAAAGGGGACAGCACAGATACGCAGTATTTT
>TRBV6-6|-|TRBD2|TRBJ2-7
CASSSTSGGISYEQYF
TGTGCCAGCAGTTCCACTAGCGGGGGGATCTCCTACGAGCAGTACTTC
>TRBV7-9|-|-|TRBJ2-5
CASSLDGQGPQETQYF
TGTGCCAGCAGCTTAGATGGTCAGGGCCCTCAAGAGACCCAGTACTTC
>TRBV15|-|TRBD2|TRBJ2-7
CATSASRAGVSEQYF
TGTGCCACCAGCGCTTCCCGAGCGGGAGTATCCGAGCAGTACTTC
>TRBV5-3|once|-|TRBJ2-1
CARSLGYVCCNDNEQFF
TGTGCCAGAAGCTTAGGGTACGTTTGTTGTAATGACAATGAGCAGTTCTTC
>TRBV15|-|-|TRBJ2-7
CATSRGGTYEQYF
TGTGCCACCAGCAGGGGCGGGACCTACGAGCAGTACTTC
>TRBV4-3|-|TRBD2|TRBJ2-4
CASSQDLLAGQNIQYF
TGCGCCAGCAGCCAAGATCTTCTAGCGGGACAAAACATTCAGTACTTC
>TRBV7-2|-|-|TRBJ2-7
CASSLSSGVPEQYF
TGTGCCAGCAGCCTCTCCAGCGGTGTTCCCGAGCAGTACTTC
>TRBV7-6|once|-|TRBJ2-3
CASSLVIWTAGADTQYF
TGTGCCAGCAGCTTAGTTATCTGGACGGCGGGCGCAGATACGCAGTATTTT
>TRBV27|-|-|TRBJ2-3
CASSLASAGDFWTDTQYF
TGTGCCAGCAGTTTAGCAAGCGCTGGTGACTTCTGGACAGATACGCAGTATTTT
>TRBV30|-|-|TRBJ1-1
CACQGGAEAFF
TGTGCCTGTCAAGGAGGGGCTGAAGCTTTCTTT
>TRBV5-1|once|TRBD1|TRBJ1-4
CASSLVGQGYGEKLFF
TGCGCCAGCAGCTTGGTCGGACAGGGGTACGGTGAAAAACTGTTTTTT
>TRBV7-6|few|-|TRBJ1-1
CASSSEGDLNTEAFF
TGTGCCAGCAGCTCGGAGGGGGATCTGAACACTGAAGCTTTCTTT
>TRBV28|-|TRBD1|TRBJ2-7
CASSGHRSQGVRQYF
TGTGCCAGCAGTGGTCATCGAAGTCAGGGGGTCAGGCAGTACTTC
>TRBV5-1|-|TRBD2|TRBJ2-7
CASSTGTSGLYEQYF
TGCGCCAGCAGCACGGGGACTAGCGGACTCTACGAGCAGTACTTC
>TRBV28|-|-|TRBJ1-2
CASKPGHTTGGYGYTF
TGTGCCAGCAAACCGGGACATACCACCGGCGGCTATGGCTACACCTTC
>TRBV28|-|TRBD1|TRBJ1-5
CASRLGTGNQPQHF
TGTGCCAGCAGGCTCGGGACAGGCAATCAGCCCCAGCATTTT
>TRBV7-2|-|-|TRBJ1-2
CASSLAGSGTYGYTF
TGTGCCAGCAGCTTAGCGGGGTCAGGGACCTATGGCTACACCTTC
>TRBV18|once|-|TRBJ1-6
CASSLRQGNSPLHF
TGTGCCAGCTCCCTCCGGCAGGGCAATTCACCCCTCCACTTT
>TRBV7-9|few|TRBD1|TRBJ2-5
CASSGDSSQETQYF
TGTGCCAGCAGCGGGGACAGTTCCCAAGAGACCCAGTACTTC
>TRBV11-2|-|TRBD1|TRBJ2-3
CASSTLQGRSTDTQYF
TGTGCCAGCAGCACCCTACAGGGGCGTAGCACAGATACGCAGTATTTT
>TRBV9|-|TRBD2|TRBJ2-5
CASSATGGAYETQYF
TGTGCCAGCAGCGCCACCGGGGGGGCCTATGAGACCCAGTACTTC
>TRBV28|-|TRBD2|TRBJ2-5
CASSLGSGAQETQYF
TGTGCCAGCAGTTTAGGTAGCGGGGCTCAAGAGACCCAGTACTTC
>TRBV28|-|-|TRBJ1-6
CASSQPRGSYNSPLHF
TGTGCCAGCAGCCAGCCCAGGGGCTCCTATAATTCACCCCTCCACTTT
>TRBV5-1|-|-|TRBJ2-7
CASSLGGNTYYEQYF
TGCGCCAGCAGCTTGGGTGGGAATACATACTACGAGCAGTACTTC
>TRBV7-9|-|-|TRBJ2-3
CATLESGTDTQYF
TGTGCCACCCTGGAGAGCGGCACAGATACGCAGTATTTT
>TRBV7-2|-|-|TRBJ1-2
CASSLTPGRASNYGYTF
TGTGCCAGCAGCTTAACTCCGGGCAGAGCCTCTAACTATGGCTACACCTTC
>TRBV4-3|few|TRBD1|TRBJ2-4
CASSRGQGNIQYF
TGCGCCAGCAGCCGAGGACAGGGAAACATTCAGTACTTC
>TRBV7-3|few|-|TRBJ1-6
CASSSGDLNSPLHF
TGTGCCAGCTCTTCCGGGGACCTTAATTCACCCCTCCACTTT
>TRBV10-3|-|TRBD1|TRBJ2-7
CAISAGRGTGPTSYEQYF
TGTGCCATCAGTGCAGGGAGGGGGACAGGGCCCACCTCCTACGAGCAGTACTTC
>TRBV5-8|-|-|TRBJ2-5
CASGRQAGETQYF
TGTGCCAGCGGACGACAGGCTGGAGAGACCCAGTACTTC
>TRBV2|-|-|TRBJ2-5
CASRRRETETETQYF
TGTGCCAGCAGGCGTCGGGAAACTGAAACAGAGACCCAGTACTTC
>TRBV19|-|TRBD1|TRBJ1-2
CASSIQGGFGYTF
TGTGCCAGTAGTATCCAGGGGGGCTTCGGCTACACCTTC
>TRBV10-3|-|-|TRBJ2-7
CAIGQVASYEQYF
TGTGCCATCGGGCAGGTCGCTTCCTACGAGCAGTACTTC
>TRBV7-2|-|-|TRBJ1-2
CASSSVFLSYTF
TGTGCCAGCAGCTCAGTCTTTTTGAGCTACACCTTC
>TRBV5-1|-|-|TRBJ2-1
CASSFADNYNEQFF
TGCGCCAGCAGCTTCGCGGACAACTACAATGAGCAGTTCTTC
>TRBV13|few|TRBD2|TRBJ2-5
CASSPGTSGFQETQYF
TGTGCCAGCAGCCCCGGGACTAGCGGCTTCCAAGAGACCCAGTACTTC
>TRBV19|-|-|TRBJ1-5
CASSMGGQQNQPQHF
TGTGCCAGTAGTATGGGAGGACAGCAGAATCAGCCCCAGCATTTT
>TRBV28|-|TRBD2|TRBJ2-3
CASSFSRGGNTDTQYF
TGTGCCAGCAGTTTCTCACGGGGGGGGAACACAGATACGCAGTATTTT